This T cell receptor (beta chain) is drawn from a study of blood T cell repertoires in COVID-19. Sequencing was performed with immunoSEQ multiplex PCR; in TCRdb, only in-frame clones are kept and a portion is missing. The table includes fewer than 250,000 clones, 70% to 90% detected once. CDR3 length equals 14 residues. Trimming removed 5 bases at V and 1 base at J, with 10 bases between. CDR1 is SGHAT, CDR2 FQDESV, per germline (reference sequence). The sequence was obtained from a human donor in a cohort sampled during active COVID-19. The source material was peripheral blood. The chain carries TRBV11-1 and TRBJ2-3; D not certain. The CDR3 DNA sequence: TGTGCCAGCAGCCCGAGGCGCGGCACAGATACGCAGTATTTT. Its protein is CASSPRRGTDTQYF.